Listed below are T cell receptor beta chains from one sample, sequenced in a study of cytomegalovirus exposure and HLA in healthy donors. Measured with immunoSEQ multiplex PCR; TCRdb has only the in-frame clones, and not every one. Among fewer than 250,000 clones, roughly 77% were seen once, and the ten largest hold less than 4%. Material for sequencing was PBMCs. The origin of the receptors is a woman between 25 and 40 years old in good health and CMV-seropositive. Each CDR3 is given without its conserved first and last residue. Some rows mark clone size as missing; the rest say once, few, many or name a class of expanded clone.

ASSLESLRSGNTIY	TRBJ1-3	.	TRBV5-5	14
ASSQGAGANEKLF	TRBJ1-4	few	TRBV4-1	13
ASSFDRFNYGYT	TRBJ1-2	few	TRBV27	12
ATSRDRGRGDEQY	TRBJ2-7	.	TRBV15	13
ASSSRLAGGYEQY	TRBJ2-7	few	TRBV5-6	13
ASSVGYGDQETQY	TRBJ2-5	.	TRBV9	13
ASSSGQDLNEKLF	TRBJ1-4	once	TRBV11-1	13
ATSQGLI	TRBJ2-1	few	TRBV6-1	7
ASSPDRFYEQY	TRBJ2-7	.	TRBV28	11
ASSLRSGRVGGEQF	TRBJ2-1	.	TRBV5-4	14
ASSEALGLSYEQY	TRBJ2-7	.	TRBV6-1	13
ASSQDRSGASGELF	TRBJ2-2	once	TRBV4-2	14
ASKKGLAENEQF	TRBJ2-1	.	TRBV19	12
ASSGQDNYGYT	TRBJ1-2	.	TRBV2	11
ASSLGTSGRARNNEQF	TRBJ2-1	.	TRBV28	16
ASSLIASGYNEQF	TRBJ2-1	.	TRBV5-1	13
ASSLGGVGQETQY	TRBJ2-5	.	TRBV5-1	13
ASSERLAGRSYEQY	.	.	TRBV2	14
ASSKGTDYGYT	TRBJ1-2	.	TRBV5-1	11
ASSSGVVIYNEQF	TRBJ2-1	once	TRBV7-9	13
ASSMGGTDTQY	TRBJ2-3	.	TRBV19	11
ASSARTSGNFEQY	.	.	TRBV9	13
ASSFRQGNRYGYT	TRBJ1-2	.	TRBV6-1	13
ASSPFTDQETQY	TRBJ2-5	.	TRBV14	12
VGSGSTDTQY	TRBJ2-3	.	TRBV2	10
ASSPASGRVSETQY	TRBJ2-5	.	TRBV11-2	14
ASSQDSGTSPTYEQY	TRBJ2-7	few	TRBV4-1	15
SVQGERERYEQY	.	.	TRBV29-1	12
ASSPNFYEQY	.	.	TRBV27	10
ASSMDRAYEQY	TRBJ2-7	few	TRBV19	11
ASSYQNTGELF	TRBJ2-2	few	TRBV6-5	11
SSKEGGGLRDTQY	TRBJ2-3	.	TRBV7-9	13
ASSLLVAGGGYT	TRBJ1-2	.	TRBV5-6	12
ASSYPGTANYGYT	TRBJ1-2	once	TRBV7-2	13
SVEASRTSGRGEQY	TRBJ2-7	.	TRBV29-1	14
ASSRDRVGKY	TRBJ2-7	few	TRBV11-1	10
ASSSRLAGVQETQY	TRBJ2-5	.	TRBV5-1	14
ASSAGQTGNTIY	TRBJ1-3	.	TRBV2	12
ASSLSVGTGASGSTDTQY	TRBJ2-3	.	TRBV28	18
ASPGTSGRVAGEQF	TRBJ2-1	.	TRBV6-6	14
ASRRQGGPQH	TRBJ1-5	.	TRBV28	10
ASSLANTDGYT	TRBJ1-2	.	TRBV7-9	11
ASSLVQGRDTQY	TRBJ2-3	.	TRBV7-9	12
ASSFRGLRGKDTDTQY	TRBJ2-3	.	TRBV28	16
ASSSTDTQY	TRBJ2-3	.	TRBV7-2	9
ASSLGTRGEQL	TRBJ2-1	.	TRBV5-1	11
ASSLGTGNNQPQH	TRBJ1-5	.	TRBV28	13
ASSLDSIPYNEQF	TRBJ2-1	.	TRBV6-5	13
ASSTTSGNNEQF	TRBJ2-1	once	TRBV18	12